A selection of T cell receptor beta chains follows, all from one sample in a study of blood T cell repertoires in COVID-19. The data were produced by immunoSEQ multiplex PCR, yet TCRdb's version contains in-frame clones alone and is incomplete. This table holds some 130,000 clones, roughly 90% found once. Sequencing was carried out using peripheral blood. Receptors were obtained from a man aged 60 to 69 with COVID-19, enrolled during active disease. The CDR3 runs from the conserved cysteine through the conserved F or W. Fields, in order: V gene, J gene, D gene, CDR3 DNA, CDR3 protein. The D gene is left open where the match is weak.

TRBV18	TRBJ2-7	TRBD2	TGTGCCAGCTCACCTCGGGGGGGGGACGAGCAGTACTTC	CASSPRGGDEQYF
TRBV5-4	TRBJ1-4	TRBD1	TGTGCCAGCAGTTCCTCGGGACAGGGGTATGAAAAACTGTTTTTT	CASSSSGQGYEKLFF
TRBV5-4	TRBJ2-3	-	TGTGCCAGCAGCTTGGAAGTTGGTAGCGTAAGCACAGATACGCAGTATTTT	CASSLEVGSVSTDTQYF
TRBV6-5	TRBJ1-3	-	TGTGCCAGCAGTTATAGCCGCAGCTCTGGAAACACCATATATTTT	CASSYSRSSGNTIYF
TRBV3-1/TRBV3-2	TRBJ1-4	-	TGTGCCAGCAGCCAAGTTCCAGGGACTAATGAAAAACTGTTTTTT	CASSQVPGTNEKLFF
TRBV7-9	TRBJ2-3	TRBD2	TGTGCCAGCAGCGAACTAGCGGGAGTGGCAGATACGCAGTATTTT	CASSELAGVADTQYF
TRBV30	TRBJ2-2	TRBD2	TGTGCCTGGGCGGGGGGGGCCGGGGAGCTGTTTTTT	CAWAGGAGELFF
TRBV5-6	TRBJ2-7	-	TGTGCCAGCAGCGACAGGACTTCCTACGAGCAGTACTTC	CASSDRTSYEQYF
TRBV5-1	TRBJ2-5	TRBD1	TGCGCCAGCAGCGTTTGGGACAGGGGACAAGAGACCCAGTACTTC	CASSVWDRGQETQYF
TRBV12-3/TRBV12-4	TRBJ2-7	TRBD1	TGTGCCAGCAGTCCACTACAGGGGGACGAGCAGTACTTC	CASSPLQGDEQYF
TRBV7-9	TRBJ2-5	-	TGTGCCAGCAGCTCAGGACTGAGGGAGACCCAGTACTTC	CASSSGLRETQYF
TRBV28	TRBJ1-2	-	TGTGCCAGCACCCGGGGAGGCTACACCTTC	CASTRGGYTF
TRBV27	TRBJ2-3	-	TGTGCCAGCAGTTCCCTGGGAGCGGAGGGCACAGATACGCAGTATTTT	CASSSLGAEGTDTQYF
TRBV19	TRBJ2-1	TRBD2	TGTGCCAGTAGTACGGGAGGGGAATACAATGAGCAGTTCTTC	CASSTGGEYNEQFF
TRBV6-1	TRBJ1-2	TRBD1	TGTGCCAGCAGTGAAAGAAACAGGGGATACTATGGCTACACCTTC	CASSERNRGYYGYTF
TRBV4-1	TRBJ2-2	-	TGCGCCAGCAGCCAAGATTTGGCTAGCTTGGGCACCGGGGAGCTGTTTTTT	CASSQDLASLGTGELFF
TRBV4-1	TRBJ1-3	TRBD1	TGCGCCAGCAGCCTGAGGGGGCTTGGAAACACCATATATTTT	CASSLRGLGNTIYF
TRBV4-1	TRBJ2-2	TRBD2	TGCGCCAGCAGCCAGAATCCGGGACTAGCGGGAGGACGGACCGGGGAGCTGTTTTTT	CASSQNPGLAGGRTGELFF
TRBV25-1	TRBJ2-7	TRBD2	TGTGCCAGCAGTGTGATAGCGGGAGTAGCCTACGAGCAGTACTTC	CASSVIAGVAYEQYF